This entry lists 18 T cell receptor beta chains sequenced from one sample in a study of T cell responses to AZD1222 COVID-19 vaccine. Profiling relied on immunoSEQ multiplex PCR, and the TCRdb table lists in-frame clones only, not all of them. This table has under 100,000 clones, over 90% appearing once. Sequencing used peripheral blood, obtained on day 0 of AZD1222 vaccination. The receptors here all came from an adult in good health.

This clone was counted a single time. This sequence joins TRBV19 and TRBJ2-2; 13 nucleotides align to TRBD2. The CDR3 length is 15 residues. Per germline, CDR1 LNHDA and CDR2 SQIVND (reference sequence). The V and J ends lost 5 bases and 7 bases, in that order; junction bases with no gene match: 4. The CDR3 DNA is TGTGCCAGTAGTTCCCGGACTAGCGGGGGCGGGGAGCTGTTTTTT. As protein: CASSSRTSGGGELFF.

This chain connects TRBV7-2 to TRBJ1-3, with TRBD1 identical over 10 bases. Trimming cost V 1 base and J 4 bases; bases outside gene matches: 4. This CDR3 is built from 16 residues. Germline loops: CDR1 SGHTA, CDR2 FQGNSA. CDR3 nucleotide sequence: TGTGCCAGCAGCTTAGTCGACAGGGGGCCGGGAAACACCATATATTTT. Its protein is CASSLVDRGPGNTIYF.

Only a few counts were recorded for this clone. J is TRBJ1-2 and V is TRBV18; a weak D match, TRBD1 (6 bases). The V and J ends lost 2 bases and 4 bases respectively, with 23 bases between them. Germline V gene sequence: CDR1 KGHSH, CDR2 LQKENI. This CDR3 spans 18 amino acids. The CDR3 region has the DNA TGTGCCAGCTCACCATTTAGGACAGACCGCCTCTCAATCTATGGCTACACCTTC. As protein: CASSPFRTDRLSIYGYTF.

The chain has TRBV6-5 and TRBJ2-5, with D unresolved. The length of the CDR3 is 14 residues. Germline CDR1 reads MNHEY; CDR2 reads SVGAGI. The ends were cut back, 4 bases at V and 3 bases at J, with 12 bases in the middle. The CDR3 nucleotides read TGTGCCAGCAGTTCTCTACGCGGCAAAGAGACCCAGTACTTC. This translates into CASSSLRGKETQYF.

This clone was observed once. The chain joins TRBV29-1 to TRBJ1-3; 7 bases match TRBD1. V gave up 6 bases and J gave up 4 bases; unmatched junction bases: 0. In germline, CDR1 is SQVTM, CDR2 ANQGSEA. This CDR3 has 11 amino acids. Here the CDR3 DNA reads TGCAGCGTGGGACAGGGAAACACCATATATTTT. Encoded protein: CSVGQGNTIYF.

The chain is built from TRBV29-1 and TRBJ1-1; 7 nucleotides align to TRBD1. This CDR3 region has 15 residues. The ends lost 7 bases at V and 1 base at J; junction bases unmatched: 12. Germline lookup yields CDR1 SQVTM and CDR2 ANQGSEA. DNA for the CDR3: TGCAGCGCATTGGCCCCGGGACAGCAGAACACTGAAGCTTTCTTT. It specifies CSALAPGQQNTEAFF.

CDR3 DNA: TGTGCCAGCAGTTACTCGGGCGGGTTTACTGAAGCTTTCTTT. Its translation is CASSYSGGFTEAFF. The chain uses TRBV6-5 and TRBJ1-1; D unresolved. Trimming removed 0 bases at V and 5 bases at J, with 10 bases between. The germline CDR1 and CDR2 sequences are MNHEY and SVGAGI. This CDR3 is 14 amino acids long.

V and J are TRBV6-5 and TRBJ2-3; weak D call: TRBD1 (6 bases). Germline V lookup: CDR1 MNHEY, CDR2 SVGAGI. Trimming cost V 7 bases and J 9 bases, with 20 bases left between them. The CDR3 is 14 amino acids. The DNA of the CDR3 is TGTGCCAGCATCTCACCCGGCAGGGGCGAGACGCAGTATTTT. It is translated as CASISPGRGETQYF.

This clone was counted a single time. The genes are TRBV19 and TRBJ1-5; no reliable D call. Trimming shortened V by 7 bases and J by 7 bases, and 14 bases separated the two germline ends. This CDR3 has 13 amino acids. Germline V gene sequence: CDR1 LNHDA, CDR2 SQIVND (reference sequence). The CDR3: CASTGAGWQPQHF. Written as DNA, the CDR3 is TGTGCCAGTACTGGTGCGGGGTGGCAGCCCCAGCATTTT.

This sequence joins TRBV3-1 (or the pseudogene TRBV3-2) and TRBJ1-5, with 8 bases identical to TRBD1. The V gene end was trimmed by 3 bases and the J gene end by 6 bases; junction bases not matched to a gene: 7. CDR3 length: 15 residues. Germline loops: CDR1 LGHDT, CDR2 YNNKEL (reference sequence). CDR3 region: CASSHSDRESQPQHF. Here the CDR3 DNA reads TGTGCCAGCAGCCACTCGGACAGGGAGAGTCAGCCCCAGCATTTT.

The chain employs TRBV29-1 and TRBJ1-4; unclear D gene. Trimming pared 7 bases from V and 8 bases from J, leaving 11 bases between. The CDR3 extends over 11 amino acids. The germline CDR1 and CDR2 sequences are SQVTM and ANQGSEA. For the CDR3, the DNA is TGCAGCGGGCAGGCGGGGGAAAAACTGTTTTTT. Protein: CSGQAGEKLFF.

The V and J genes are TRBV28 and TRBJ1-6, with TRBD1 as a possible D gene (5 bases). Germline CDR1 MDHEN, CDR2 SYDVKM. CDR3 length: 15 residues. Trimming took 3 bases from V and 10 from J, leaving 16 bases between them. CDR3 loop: CASSLGPGSISPLHF. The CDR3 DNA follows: TGTGCCAGCAGTTTGGGGCCGGGTAGTATCTCACCCCTCCACTTT.

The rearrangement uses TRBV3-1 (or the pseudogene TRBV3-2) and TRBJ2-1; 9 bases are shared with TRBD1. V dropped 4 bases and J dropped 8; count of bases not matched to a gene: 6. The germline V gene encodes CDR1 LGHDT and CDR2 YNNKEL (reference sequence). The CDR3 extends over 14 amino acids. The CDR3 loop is CASSPRDRAYEQFF. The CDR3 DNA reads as TGTGCCAGCAGCCCCCGGGACAGGGCCTATGAGCAGTTCTTC.

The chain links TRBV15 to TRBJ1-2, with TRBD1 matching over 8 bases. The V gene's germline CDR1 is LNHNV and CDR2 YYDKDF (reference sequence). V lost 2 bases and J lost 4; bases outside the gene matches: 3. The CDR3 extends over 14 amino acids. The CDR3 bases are TGTGCCACCAGCAGACAGGGGGCGAGCTATGGCTACACCTTC. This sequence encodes CATSRQGASYGYTF.

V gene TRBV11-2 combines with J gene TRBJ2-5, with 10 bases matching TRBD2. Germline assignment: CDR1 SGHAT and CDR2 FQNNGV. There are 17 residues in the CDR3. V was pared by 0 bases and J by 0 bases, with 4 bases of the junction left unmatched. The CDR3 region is CASSLEGSGGYQETQYF. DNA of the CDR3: TGTGCCAGCAGCTTAGAAGGTAGCGGGGGGTACCAAGAGACCCAGTACTTC.

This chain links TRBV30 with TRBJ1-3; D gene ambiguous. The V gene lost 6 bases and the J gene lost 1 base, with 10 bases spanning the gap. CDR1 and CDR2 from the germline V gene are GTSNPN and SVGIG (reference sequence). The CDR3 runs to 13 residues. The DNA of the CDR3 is TGTGCCTGCCCGGGTCTTTCTGGAAACACCATATATTTT. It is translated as CACPGLSGNTIYF.

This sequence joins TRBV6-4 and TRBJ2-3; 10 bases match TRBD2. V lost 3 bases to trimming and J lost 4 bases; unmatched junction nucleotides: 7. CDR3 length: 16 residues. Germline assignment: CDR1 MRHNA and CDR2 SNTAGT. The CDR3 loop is CASSEVAGGLADTQYF. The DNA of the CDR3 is TGTGCCAGCAGTGAAGTAGCGGGGGGACTCGCAGATACGCAGTATTTT.

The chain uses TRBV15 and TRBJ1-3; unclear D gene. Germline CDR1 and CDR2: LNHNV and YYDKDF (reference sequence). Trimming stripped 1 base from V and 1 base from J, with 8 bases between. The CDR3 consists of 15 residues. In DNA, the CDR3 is TGTGCCACCAGCAGAGTTCTGAATTCTGGAAACACCATATATTTT. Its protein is CATSRVLNSGNTIYF.